Below, one T cell receptor beta chain is given with its context. This clone showed up many times. It lacks a known antigen. One base away there is no much larger clone; base qualities are not given. This record belongs to a study of metastatic and nonmetastatic thyroid tumors (dated by TCRdb to 2018 to 2020). Turning to the overall study: The researchers compared repertoires between peripheral blood samples and tumor or nodule tissue samples from patients with malignant or benign thyroid disease. The study at large found these results: TCR beta diversity was reported as significantly higher in malignant tumors than in benign nodules, in both blood and tumor samples.

The CDR3 starts with the cysteine, ends with the phenylalanine, and has 14 residues. Of all the DNA, just the CDR3 is kept, 42 bases in frame from base 1. The germline V gene supplies CDR1 MGHRA and CDR2 YSYEKL. The trim is 3 bases for V and 3 bases for J, with a gap of 9 bases between the germline ends. Receptors were amplified or captured by PCR. Instrument used: Illumina HiSeq 4000. High-throughput sequencing was used to profile the TCR beta-chain CDR3 region of every patient. Per the original workflow: A classifier to discriminate distant-metastatic papillary thyroid cancer patients was built from CDR3 differences across clinicopathological groups. The Shannon index was used to assess repertoire diversity, and the Morisita-Horn index was used to assess tumor-blood repertoire similarity. TCRdb itself trimmed the public reads at Q25 with fastp, ran MiXCR and retained productive beta chains. These V and J calls rely on TCRdb rather than the paper's analysis. The sample data list tens of thousands of clones, and roughly a sixth of these were observed just once. The ten largest clones capture 10% of the sample.

No treatment had been received by any patient before thyroid surgery. Using T-cell receptor beta sequencing, the study looked back at clinical samples from patients collected from the early 2010s to the late 2010s. Source material: tumor tissue. Recombination linked TRBV4-1 to TRBJ1-5, with no confident D gene call. The origin of this receptor is a female donor with papillary thyroid cancer or a benign thyroid nodule (not recorded which). Some clones in this sample may be carry-over from other donors' samples. The CDR3 protein is CASSQMEFNQPQHF. The nucleotide sequence is TGCGCCAGCAGCCAGATGGAGTTCAATCAGCCCCAGCATTTT.